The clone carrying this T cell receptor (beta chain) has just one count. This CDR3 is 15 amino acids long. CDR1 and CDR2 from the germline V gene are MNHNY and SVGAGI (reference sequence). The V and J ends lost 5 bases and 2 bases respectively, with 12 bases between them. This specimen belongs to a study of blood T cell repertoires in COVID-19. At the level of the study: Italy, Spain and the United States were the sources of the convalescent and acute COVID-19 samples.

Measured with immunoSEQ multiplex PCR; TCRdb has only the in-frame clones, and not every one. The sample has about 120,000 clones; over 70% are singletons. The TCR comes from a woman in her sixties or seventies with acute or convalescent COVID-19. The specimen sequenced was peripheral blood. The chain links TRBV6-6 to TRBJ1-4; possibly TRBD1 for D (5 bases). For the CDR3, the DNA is TGTGCCAGCAGTCCTGATGGGGCTACTAATGAAAAACTGTTTTTT. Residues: CASSPDGATNEKLFF.